A selection of T cell receptor beta chains follows, all from one sample in a study of cytomegalovirus exposure and HLA in healthy donors. The assay was immunoSEQ multiplex PCR, and TCRdb's table has in-frame clones only and misses some. The repertoire consists of 65,000 to 100,000 clones, with 79% occurring once and the leading ten covering roughly 14%. Material for sequencing was PBMCs. The receptor set was obtained from a woman in her thirties or forties in good health and CMV-seropositive. The CDR3 runs from the conserved cysteine through the conserved F or W. A D gene is named only where the DNA matches it firmly. Size is omitted from some rows. Given values are once, few, many or a class for expanded clones.

j_call | d_call | clone_size | v_call | cdr3_aa | cdr3_nt
TRBJ2-3 | TRBD2 | - | TRBV9 | CASSVGVAGLTDTQYF | TGTGCCAGCAGCGTAGGGGTAGCGGGGCTCACAGATACGCAGTATTTT
TRBJ1-1 | - | - | TRBV11-2 | CASSYPQGSTEAFF | TGTGCCAGCAGCTACCCCCAGGGTAGCACTGAAGCTTTCTTT
TRBJ2-3 | TRBD2 | - | TRBV7-9 | CASNGGRAADTQYF | TGTGCCAGCAATGGCGGGAGGGCCGCAGATACGCAGTATTTT
TRBJ1-1 | TRBD1 | - | TRBV10-3 | CAIRDPNRDRQDTEAFF | TGTGCCATCAGAGATCCCAACCGGGACAGGCAAGACACTGAAGCTTTCTTT
TRBJ2-1 | TRBD2 | - | TRBV6-6 | CASTRGRSNEQFF | TGTGCCAGCACTCGCGGGAGGAGCAATGAGCAGTTCTTC
TRBJ2-3 | TRBD2 | few | TRBV7-9 | CASSLGGTSGGRTDTQYF | TGTGCCAGCAGCTTAGGGGGGACTAGCGGGGGAAGGACAGATACGCAGTATTTT
TRBJ1-2 | TRBD1 | few | TRBV7-2 | CASSPTGGMNYGYTF | TGTGCCAGCAGCCCGACAGGGGGCATGAACTATGGCTACACCTTC
TRBJ2-7 | - | - | TRBV27 | CASSPPSFHSGFGYEQYF | TGTGCCAGCAGTCCACCCTCCTTTCATTCAGGGTTCGGGTACGAGCAGTACTTC
TRBJ1-5 | TRBD1 | - | TRBV5-1 | CASSLGTGWDQPQHF | TGCGCCAGCAGCTTGGGGACAGGGTGGGACCAGCCCCAGCATTTT
TRBJ1-4 | - | - | TRBV28 | CASSLMEGTGEKLFF | TGTGCCAGCAGTTTAATGGAGGGGACGGGTGAAAAACTGTTTTTT
TRBJ2-3 | TRBD2 | - | TRBV6-1 | CASSEGLAGPDTQYF | TGTGCCAGCAGTGAGGGACTAGCGGGGCCAGATACGCAGTATTTT
TRBJ1-3 | - | - | TRBV30 | CAWSASRGSGNTIYF | TGTGCCTGGAGTGCCTCCCGGGGGTCTGGAAACACCATATATTTT
TRBJ1-2 | - | - | TRBV18 | CASSPLGGSYTF | TGTGCCAGCTCACCCCTCGGAGGCAGCTACACCTTC
TRBJ2-3 | - | - | TRBV7-3 | CASREGGADTQYF | TGTGCCAGCAGGGAGGGAGGAGCTGATACGCAGTATTTT
TRBJ2-5 | - | - | TRBV19 | CASSISGGGSPETQYF | TGTGCCAGTAGTATAAGTGGAGGGGGCTCTCCGGAGACCCAGTACTTC
TRBJ1-2 | TRBD1 | - | TRBV19 | CASTPGTGSYGYTF | TGTGCCAGTACCCCCGGGACAGGAAGCTATGGCTACACCTTC
TRBJ1-2 | - | - | TRBV20-1 | CSASSPPGYTF | TGCAGTGCTAGTTCTCCTCCGGGCTACACCTTC
TRBJ2-1 | - | - | TRBV6-5 | CASSYSQRPSYNEQFF | TGTGCCAGCAGTTACTCACAGCGGCCCTCCTACAATGAGCAGTTCTTC
TRBJ1-2 | - | - | TRBV10-3 | CAIVAEGLWGYTF | TGTGCCATCGTGGCTGAAGGACTCTGGGGCTACACCTTC
TRBJ1-1 | TRBD1 | - | TRBV7-3 | CASSLTGTAGAFF | TGTGCCAGCAGCTTAACTGGGACAGCGGGCGCTTTCTTT
TRBJ2-3 | - | - | TRBV7-3 | CASSLSRSTDTQYF | TGTGCCAGCAGCTTAAGCCGGAGCACAGATACGCAGTATTTT
TRBJ2-5 | TRBD2 | - | TRBV15 | CATSRRPTNLAGQETQYF | TGTGCCACCAGCAGGAGACCCACAAATTTAGCGGGGCAAGAGACCCAGTACTTC
TRBJ2-1 | - | - | TRBV4-2 | CASSQDDQGFSYNEQFF | TGTGCCAGCAGCCAAGATGACCAGGGCTTCTCCTACAATGAGCAGTTCTTC
TRBJ2-2 | - | - | TRBV7-3 | CASSFSGNTGELFF | TGTGCCAGCAGCTTTAGCGGGAACACCGGGGAGCTGTTTTTT
TRBJ1-2 | TRBD1 | - | TRBV29-1 | CSIGQGLGYTF | TGCAGCATCGGACAGGGCCTCGGCTACACCTTC
TRBJ2-2 | - | once | TRBV5-4 | CASSPDGPSNTGELFF | TGTGCCAGCAGCCCGGATGGGCCCTCTAACACCGGGGAGCTGTTTTTT
TRBJ1-5 | - | medium-sized | TRBV19 | CASSRGSAGNQPQHF | TGTGCCAGTAGTAGAGGGAGTGCAGGCAATCAGCCCCAGCATTTT
TRBJ1-4 | TRBD1 | - | TRBV19 | CASREQGATNEKLFF | TGTGCCAGTAGAGAACAGGGGGCAACTAATGAAAAACTGTTTTTT
TRBJ1-1 | - | - | TRBV6-1 | CASGGSWMNTEAFF | TGTGCCAGCGGGGGGTCCTGGATGAACACTGAAGCTTTCTTT
TRBJ2-5 | - | once | TRBV29-1 | CSVEDRHRVISETQYF | TGCAGCGTTGAAGATCGGCACAGAGTTATTTCAGAGACCCAGTACTTC
TRBJ2-2 | TRBD1 | once | TRBV14 | CASSRTTGATTGELFF | TGTGCCAGCAGCCGCACGACAGGGGCCACCACCGGGGAGCTGTTTTTT
TRBJ2-1 | TRBD1 | few | TRBV7-3 | CASSLGTGDNEQFF | TGTGCCAGCAGCCTCGGGACAGGAGATAATGAGCAGTTCTTC
TRBJ2-5 | TRBD2 | - | TRBV27 | CASRNGGARETQYF | TGTGCCAGCAGAAACGGGGGGGCCAGGGAGACCCAGTACTTC
TRBJ2-1 | - | - | TRBV30 | CAWGAGLISYNEQFF | TGTGCCTGGGGGGCCGGGCTTATCTCCTACAATGAGCAGTTCTTC
TRBJ2-4 | - | few | TRBV4-1 | CASSQSDGGLVQYF | TGCGCCAGCAGCCAGTCTGACGGGGGTTTGGTTCAGTACTTC
TRBJ1-6 | TRBD1 | few | TRBV14 | CASSQKQGQSSPLHF | TGTGCCAGCAGCCAGAAACAGGGACAGAGTTCACCCCTCCACTTT
TRBJ2-2 | TRBD2 | - | TRBV9 | CASSAGTSGTGELFF | TGTGCCAGCAGCGCCGGGACTAGCGGAACCGGGGAGCTGTTTTTT
TRBJ2-7 | - | - | TRBV27 | CASSYARAYEQYF | TGTGCCAGCAGTTATGCTCGAGCCTACGAGCAGTACTTC
TRBJ1-6 | - | - | TRBV7-9 | CASSTDRFDSPLHF | TGTGCCAGCAGCACTGACAGGTTTGATTCACCCCTCCACTTT
TRBJ2-7 | TRBD1 | - | TRBV5-1 | CASSLGQVPYEQYF | TGCGCCAGCAGCCTCGGACAGGTTCCCTACGAGCAGTACTTC
TRBJ2-1 | - | - | TRBV9 | CASSAEVSSYNEQFF | TGTGCCAGCAGCGCGGAGGTGAGCTCCTACAATGAGCAGTTCTTC